The 23 T cell receptor beta chains below were found in one sample sequenced in a study of shared clonotypes between healthy human individuals. Data came from immunoSEQ multiplex PCR; TCRdb stores just in-frame clones and leaves some out. The sample holds roughly 2.5 million clones, approximately 90% seen once. Sample: naive CD4+ T cells sorted from blood. Subset denoted: CD45RA+ positively selected. The receptors here all came from a man aged 18 to 35 in good health.

In this sample, this clone turned up a few times. The chain is built from TRBV19 and TRBJ2-1, with D possibly being TRBD1 or TRBD2 (5 bases each). The CDR3 consists of 14 residues. Trimming shortened V by 0 bases and J by 6 bases, and 9 bases separated the two germline ends. Per germline, CDR1 LNHDA and CDR2 SQIVND (reference sequence). The CDR3 loop reads CASSIDLGRNEQFF. The DNA of the CDR3 is TGTGCCAGTAGTATAGACTTGGGACGCAATGAGCAGTTCTTC.

V is TRBV6-5 and J is TRBJ1-4; D remains unclear. Per germline, CDR1 MNHEY and CDR2 SVGAGI. The length of the CDR3 is 12 residues. V was pared by 2 bases and J by 8 bases, with 6 bases between. The CDR3 DNA reads as TGTGCCAGCAGTTACCCCCGAGAAAAACTGTTTTTT. Translated: CASSYPREKLFF.

The sample holds one count of this clone. V is TRBV5-1 and J is TRBJ2-7, with a possible D match to TRBD1 (6 bases). The germline V gene encodes CDR1 SGHRS and CDR2 YFSETQ. The CDR3 sequence is 13 residues long. Trimming removed 1 base at V and 6 bases at J, with 11 bases between. CDR3 coding DNA: TGCGCCAGCAGCTTGACAGGGATCAGCGAGCAGTACTTC. Residues: CASSLTGISEQYF.

J is TRBJ2-2 and V is TRBV9; D gene ambiguous. Germline loops: CDR1 SGDLS, CDR2 YYNGEE. The CDR3 extends over 15 amino acids. V lost 0 bases and J lost 0, with 6 bases in between. The CDR3 nucleotides read TGTGCCAGCAGCGTAGAATACTCGAACACCGGGGAGCTGTTTTTT. Its protein product is CASSVEYSNTGELFF.

The V and J genes are TRBV19 and TRBJ2-5; the D gene is possibly TRBD2 (6 bases). Germline CDR1 is LNHDA and CDR2 is SQIVND (reference sequence). Trimming stripped 1 base from V and 3 bases from J, with 21 bases between. The CDR3 consists of 18 residues. As DNA, the CDR3 is TGTGCCAGTAGTATAGGGGGGGTGATGGCGCTTCGGGAAGAGACCCAGTACTTC. Amino acid sequence: CASSIGGVMALREETQYF. The full variable domain, its missing parts supplied by reference TRBV19 and TRBJ2-5, is DGGITQSPKYLFRKEGQNVTLSCEQNLNHDAMYWYRQDPGQGLRLIYYSQIVNDFQKGDIAEGYSVSREKKESFPLTVTSAQKNPTAFYLCASSIGGVMALREETQYFGPGTRLLVL.

The chain recombines TRBV6-5 with TRBJ1-6; 8 bases align to TRBD1. Unmatched junction bases numbered 3, after V lost 0 bases and J lost 8 bases. The CDR3 runs to 15 residues. Looked up from germline, CDR1 is MNHEY and CDR2 is SVGAGI. CDR3 loop: CASSYSTGVDSPLHF. The CDR3 DNA is TGTGCCAGCAGTTACTCGACAGGGGTGGATTCACCCCTCCACTTT.

The V call is TRBV30, the J call TRBJ1-2, with unresolved D. CDR3 length equals 13 residues. Per germline, CDR1 GTSNPN and CDR2 SVGIG (reference sequence). The germline V and J ends were trimmed by 2 bases and 4 bases, with 11 bases remaining between them. This chain's CDR3 is CAWSRRTSYGYTF. The DNA for the CDR3 is TGTGCCTGGAGTAGACGGACCTCCTATGGCTACACCTTC.

V usage is TRBV6-1 and J usage is TRBJ1-5; the D is unclear. The CDR3 has 15 amino acids. CDR1 and CDR2 (germline): MNHNS, SASEGT. V lost 4 bases, J lost 2 bases, and 12 bases lay in between. The DNA of the CDR3 is TGTGCCAGCAGTGTGTCCACACTGGGCAATCAGCCCCAGCATTTT. It specifies CASSVSTLGNQPQHF.

This clone was seen a handful of times. V usage is TRBV30 and J usage is TRBJ1-1; no clear D gene. Germline CDR1 GTSNPN, CDR2 SVGIG (reference sequence). V lost 4 bases to trimming and J lost 4 bases, with 13 bases between them. This CDR3 is 13 amino acids long. CDR3 in amino acids: CAWTARASTEAFF. The DNA for the CDR3 is TGTGCCTGGACTGCTAGGGCTTCCACTGAAGCTTTCTTT.

Turning to this clone: Additional DNA sequences in this sample encode the identical CDR3. The chain couples TRBV20-1 to TRBJ2-7; D is undetermined. This CDR3 comprises 11 residues. V dropped 0 bases and J dropped 7 bases, with 7 bases sitting between them. Germline V lookup: CDR1 DFQATT, CDR2 SNEGSKA (reference sequence). CDR3 region: CSARDYREQYF. DNA for the CDR3: TGCAGTGCTAGAGATTACCGGGAGCAGTACTTC.

The chain links TRBV15 to TRBJ2-7; no reliable D call. V lost 4 bases and J lost 2, with 9 bases in between. Germline V gene lookup returns CDR1 LNHNV and CDR2 YYDKDF (reference sequence). CDR3 length equals 13 residues. The CDR3 sequence: CATSISLTYEQYF. CDR3 nucleotides: TGTGCCACCAGCATTAGCTTAACCTACGAGCAGTACTTC.

This rearrangement joins TRBV5-4 to TRBJ2-2; 7 bases align to TRBD1. Losses at the gene ends were 4 bases for V and 3 bases for J; bases not matched to a gene: 9. Looked up from germline, CDR1 is SGHNT and CDR2 is YYREEE (reference sequence). The CDR3 is 16 residues long. As DNA, the CDR3 is TGTGCCAGCAGCGCCGACAGGGCGGATCACACCGGGGAGCTGTTTTTT. Translated, it gives CASSADRADHTGELFF. Looking up the rest from reference TRBV5-4 and TRBJ2-2 gives the full variable domain: ETGVTQSPTHLIKTRGQQVTLRCSSQSGHNTVSWYQQALGQGPQFIFQYYREEENGRGNFPPRFSGLQFPNYSSELNVNALELDDSALYLCASSADRADHTGELFFGEGSRLTVL.

The J gene is TRBJ2-7, the V gene TRBV7-9; 7 positions match TRBD1. After removal of 5 bases from V and 7 bases from J, the junction contained 11 bases not matched to a gene. In germline, CDR1 is SEHNR, CDR2 FQNEAQ (reference sequence). The CDR3 extends over 14 amino acids. CDR3 amino acids: CASSIPGTAGEQYF. The CDR3 bases are TGTGCCAGCAGCATACCTGGGACAGCAGGGGAGCAGTACTTC.

The chain uses TRBV6-5 and TRBJ1-2; D is unclear. The CDR3 contains 13 residues. The V and J ends lost 2 bases and 1 base respectively, with 5 bases between them. Germline V gene lookup returns CDR1 MNHEY and CDR2 SVGAGI. The CDR3 DNA is TGTGCCAGCAGTTACAATAGTAACTATGGCTACACCTTC. It encodes CASSYNSNYGYTF.

The V and J genes are TRBV18 and TRBJ2-3; either TRBD1 or TRBD2 may supply D (8 bases each). The V gene's germline CDR1 is KGHSH and CDR2 LQKENI. V gave up 0 bases and J gave up 5 bases, with 15 bases separating them. CDR3 length: 16 residues. This CDR3 reads CASSPPGQAGGDTQYF. CDR3 in DNA: TGTGCCAGCTCACCACCGGGACAGGCGGGGGGAGATACGCAGTATTTT. Full variable domain (rest looked up from reference TRBV18 and TRBJ2-3): NAGVMQNPRHLVRRRGQEARLRCSPMKGHSHVYWYRQLPEEGLKFMVYLQKENIIDESGMPKERFSAEFPKEGPSILRIQQVVRGDSAAYFCASSPPGQAGGDTQYFGPGTRLTVL.

The rearrangement joins TRBV18 to TRBJ2-7, with D perhaps matching TRBD2 (5 bases). With 3 bases removed from V and 2 bases from J, the gap between germline ends came to 11 bases. Germline CDR1 and CDR2: KGHSH and LQKENI. The CDR3 runs to 14 residues. For the CDR3, the DNA is TGTGCCAGCTCACCCCCTATGAGGGCCTACGAGCAGTACTTC. As protein: CASSPPMRAYEQYF.

This sequence joins TRBV30 and TRBJ2-7; 8 positions match TRBD2. V trimming: 1 base; J trimming: 6 bases; junction bases outside the gene matches: 8. CDR3 length equals 14 residues. The germline CDR1 and CDR2 sequences are GTSNPN and SVGIG (reference sequence). CDR3 nucleotide sequence: TGTGCCTGGAGTGAATGGGCGGGGGGCGGCGAGCAGTACTTC. Its protein is CAWSEWAGGGEQYF. Together with reference TRBV30 and TRBJ2-7, the CDR3 gives the full variable domain: SQTIHQWPATLVQPVGSPLSLECTVEGTSNPNLYWYRQAAGRGLQLLFYSVGIGQISSEVPQNLSASRPQDRQFILSSKKLLLSDSGFYLCAWSEWAGGGEQYFGPGTRLTVT.

This clone was counted once. The rearrangement links TRBV2 to TRBJ2-1; 11 bases align to TRBD2. Per the germline V gene, CDR1 is SNHLY and CDR2 is FYNNEI. V trimming: 6 bases; J trimming: 6 bases; junction bases outside the gene matches: 7. The CDR3 loop spans 15 amino acids. As DNA, the CDR3 is TGTGCCAGCAGGGCTTTTAGCGGGAGGGCCAATGAGCAGTTCTTC. This sequence encodes CASRAFSGRANEQFF.

As regards this clone: Distinct nucleotide sequences in the sample also encode this CDR3. The CDR3 loop reads CASSMRGPSNQPQHF. The CDR3 region has the DNA TGTGCCAGTAGTATGAGAGGCCCTAGCAATCAGCCCCAGCATTTT. The chain links TRBV19 to TRBJ1-5; D gene ambiguous. The CDR3 has 15 residues. V lost 3 bases and J 0 bases, leaving 9 bases between the germline ends. Germline lookup yields CDR1 LNHDA and CDR2 SQIVND (reference sequence).

The chain carries TRBV6-1 and TRBJ2-3, with D possibly being TRBD1 (6 bases). The germline CDR1 and CDR2 sequences are MNHNS and SASEGT. V lost 5 bases, J lost 6 bases, and 12 bases lay in between. The length of the CDR3 is 13 residues. The CDR3 loop is CASSPAGDDTQYF. CDR3 in DNA: TGTGCCAGCAGTCCCGCAGGGGACGATACGCAGTATTTT.

This clone was recorded only once. This chain uses TRBV5-1 with TRBJ1-2, with D possibly being TRBD1 (5 bases). The CDR3 has 18 residues. V shed 7 bases and J shed 0 bases, with 25 bases lying between them. Germline CDR1 and CDR2: SGHRS and YFSETQ. The CDR3 DNA sequence: TGCGCCAGCCACAACCCGGACCGCTCAGGGACCCCTAACTATGGCTACACCTTC. Its translation is CASHNPDRSGTPNYGYTF.

This clone is a singleton in its sample. The rearrangement links TRBV5-6 to TRBJ2-1; 10 bases map to TRBD2. Unmatched junction bases numbered 10, after V lost 4 bases and J lost 9 bases. Germline V gene lookup returns CDR1 SGHDT and CDR2 YYEEEE. The CDR3 is 15 amino acids. The CDR3 nucleotides read TGTGCCAGCAGCCCGACGACTAGCGGGCGTACTGAGCAGTTCTTC. Its translation: CASSPTTSGRTEQFF.

V and J are TRBV7-9 and TRBJ1-5; no definite D call. This CDR3 is 16 amino acids long. V was clipped by 1 base and J by 3 bases, with 13 bases between them. From germline, CDR1 is SEHNR and CDR2 FQNEAQ (reference sequence). For the CDR3, the DNA is TGTGCCAGCAGCTTAGTAAGTGCAGCTACCAATCAGCCCCAGCATTTT. Translating it yields CASSLVSAATNQPQHF.